This TCR beta chain was recovered during a study of tissue T cells after allogeneic stem cell transplantation. The study's findings and limits: Anatomically similar tissues had similar TCR repertoires within each patient. Motif-based clustering found tissue-specific repertoire signatures shared across patients, though few clones were shared. Sampling depth was limited, and the cohort was small and clinically varied.

The data were produced by immunoSEQ multiplex PCR, yet TCRdb's version contains in-frame clones alone and is incomplete. The sample yields some 530 clones, approximately 49% seen once. V shed 9 bases and J 0 bases; nucleotides not matched to a gene: 2. The CDR3 consists of 13 residues. CDR1 is MSHET, CDR2 SYDVDS, per germline. This clone was seen a handful of times. What it binds is unknown. The gene symbols are mouse symbols. The DNA ends 1 residue before the CDR3 does, and the rest of the CDR3 is filled in from the germline J gene. The time point here: mouse harvest day 14 after allogeneic transplant. The graft held 10^6 splenic CD5+ T cells and 10^7 T-cell-depleted bone marrow cells.

The clonotype comes from a female BALB/c mouse given C57BL/6 T cells with graft-versus-host disease after an allogeneic hematopoietic cell transplant. The chain combines TRBV29 with TRBJ1-3, with 7 bases aligning to TRBD1. Sequencing was performed on blood. The DNA read from the CDR3 is TGTGCTAGTGGGACAGATTCTGGAAATACGCTCTAT. This codes for CASGTDSGNTLY. The complete CDR3 sequence is CASGTDSGNTLYF. The full variable domain, its missing parts supplied by reference TRBV29 and TRBJ1-3, is DMKVTQMPRYLIKRMGENVLLECGQDMSHETMYWYRQDPGLGLQLIYISYDVDSNSEGDIPKGYRVSRKKREHFSLILDSAKTNQTSVYFCASGTDSGNTLYFGEGSRLIVV.